This T cell receptor (beta chain) was found in a study of cytomegalovirus exposure and HLA in healthy donors. General study points: What a later analysis showed was that several of the most significant clusters appeared linked to common viral pathogens. The authors enumerated around 150 TCR beta chains as linked to cytomegalovirus. Later on, a genetic analysis was performed. It linked a missense variant in DCLRE1C with V- and J-gene trimming of TCR beta.

As to this clone: Its antigen remains unknown.

Trimming cost V 0 bases and J 1 base; bases outside gene matches: 4. CDR3 size: 16 residues. CDR1 and CDR2 (germline): SGDLS, YYNGEE. The PCR was carried out with 60 Vbeta primers and 13 Jbeta primers. Authors' methods: Later work found approximately 87 million unique TCR beta chains, with 9.5 million to 12 million shared. TCRdb keeps only in-frame clones here, not all; method: immunoSEQ multiplex PCR. The DNA was the basis for D and trimming; V, J and clone size are from that table. Here the sample spans more than 150,000 clones, about 82% being singletons. The source of this sequence is a man younger than 30 in good health and CMV-seronegative. The J gene is TRBJ2-3, the V gene TRBV9, with TRBD2 identical over 8 bases. The sample was PBMCs. CDR3 in amino acids: CASSVEGSGGTDTQYF. The CDR3 nucleotides read TGTGCCAGCAGCGTAGAGGGTAGCGGGGGCACAGATACGCAGTATTTT.